This T cell receptor beta chain originates from a study of blood T cell repertoires in COVID-19. Study as a whole: Italy, Spain and the United States were the sources of the convalescent and acute COVID-19 samples. PBMCs, B-cell-depleted T cells, or T cells were the source of the cDNA or gDNA that made up the material.

Authors' processing steps: Estimation of nucleated cell counts was performed using reference gene primer amplification. Here immunoSEQ multiplex PCR was the method, and the copy in TCRdb shows in-frame clones only, minus some. The DNA gave D and trimming, while V, J and clone size come from that table. The top ten clones hold about 7.8% of a sample with some 200,000 clones, more than 80% of them seen once. Patients of the Seattle cohort, enrolled during active infection, were followed longitudinally. The sequence came from a woman older than 75 with COVID-19, enrolled during active disease. Sequencing was done on a sample of peripheral blood.

The CDR3: CASSLQYEQYF. The CDR3, as DNA: TGTGCCAGCAGTTTACAGTACGAGCAGTACTTC. V usage is TRBV28 and J usage is TRBJ2-7; D unresolved. V lost 2 bases and J 4 bases, leaving 3 bases between the germline ends. Germline values: CDR1 MDHEN, CDR2 SYDVKM. The CDR3 totals 11 residues.